This TCR beta chain was captured by sequencing in a study of blood T cell repertoires in COVID-19 (dated by TCRdb to the early 2020s). Regarding the complete study: The collaborator samples originated in the United States, Italy and Spain and spanned the acute and convalescent phases of COVID-19. The prospective study material was composed of cDNA or gDNA derived from T cells, B-cell-depleted T cells, or PBMCs. The dataset comprised deeply sampled blood TCRbeta repertoires from subjects exposed to, actively infected with, or recovered from COVID-19. The repertoires were released in a freely available public database meant as a resource for research on the immune response to SARS-CoV-2. Samples were obtained from the ongoing ImmuneRACE study (first 160 participants) and from some 1,200 subjects provided by 6 global collaborators. Sample metadata almost always included a de-identified subject ID, COVID-19 status, age in years and sex. HLA class I and class II types, where available, came from metadata supplied by the sample provider rather than from assay-based typing. Overall study outcomes, separate from this receptor: How much clinical and demographic metadata was included differed by source and by participant, and the metadata was provided uncurated.

TCRbeta CDR3 regions were amplified from genomic DNA by means of the immunoSEQ Assay, a bias-controlled multiplex PCR. The authors' pipeline ran thus. Nucleated cell counts per sample were estimated from amplification of reference gene primers within the assay. Sequence reads were collapsed and filtered to measure the absolute abundance of every unique TCRbeta CDR3 rearrangement. For each sample, productive Simpson clonality was calculated as the square root of Simpson's diversity index over productive rearrangements. TCRdb took this table from immuneACCESS and kept in-frame rearrangements with V and J called. Such tables lack part of the clones; where checked against another copy, unresolved V genes explain under half of the gap, and the rest is unexplained. D and trimming were read from the DNA, whereas the V and J calls and clone size are those reported in that table. For this sample the table gives fewer than 300,000 clones, of which around 89% were detected only once. The ten largest clones capture roughly 0.8% of the sample.

Collaborating institutions collected whole blood in K2EDTA tubes following their own protocols. For TCRbeta analysis, collaborator samples were shipped as frozen whole blood, as isolated PBMCs, or as DNA extracted from either sample type. The CDR3, cysteine through phenylalanine, is 16 amino acids long. Only the CDR3 portion is preserved as DNA: 48 bases, with reading frame beginning at the first base. V and J are trimmed by 4 bases and 7 bases, and the gene matches miss 9 bases of the junction. Based on the germline V gene, the CDR1 and CDR2 sequences are LGHNT and FRNRAP. Remarks on this clone: There is no known antigen for this receptor. No much larger clone exists at a distance of one base, and base qualities are not known.

This receptor was obtained from a man aged 30 to 39 with acute or convalescent COVID-19. Sequences were obtained from peripheral blood. The chain employs TRBV12-5 and TRBJ1-6; 8 central bases correspond to TRBD1. The CDR3 protein: CASGYPTRQGNSPLHF. The nucleotides are TGTGCTAGTGGTTACCCGACTCGACAGGGGAATTCACCCCTCCACTTT.